This T cell receptor beta chain derives from a study of identical twins (dated by TCRdb to between 2015 and 2016). General notes on the study: To test whether fetal clonotypes persist, this study deep-sequenced TCR alpha and beta repertoires from monozygotic twins, from unrelated adults of various ages, and from cord blood. To rule out contamination, replicate twin experiments were performed at different times with different library preparation protocols. Here is what the overall study found, with its caveats: Out-of-frame TCR alpha sequences shared between twins showed an excess of low generation-probability sequences compared with coincidental sharing between unrelated individuals. Abundant cord blood beta clonotypes had fewer insertions, young adult naive repertoires showed a similar but weaker trend, and memory repertoires showed no such trend. Zero-insertion analyses could be partly confounded by invariant T cells such as MAIT and iNKT, though diverse VJ usage argued against such confounding for most clonotypes. Out-of-frame TCR alpha sharing in monozygotic twins was systematically underestimated by recombination models, whereas sharing between unrelated individuals was in agreement with the recombination models. Excess twin sharing in beta out-of-frame sequences was weaker because fewer shared sequences lowered the signal-to-noise ratio. Because the same donors could not be followed over many years, conclusions were based on cross-sectional statistical analysis.

The library was obtained by 5' RACE. The sequencing machine was an Illumina HiSeq 2000. Template switching introduced a universal primer binding site; the final cDNA contained a unique molecular identifier, enabling accurate counting of TCR cDNA molecules. First-strand cDNA for TCR alpha and beta chains was synthesized from specific primers in the conserved constant-segment region. To control for contamination, every cDNA library was double barcoded, receiving both a SMART-Mk sample barcode and Illumina barcodes. Two successive PCR steps introduced TruSeq adapter sequences along with Illumina sample barcodes. The Illumina HiSeq platform was used with custom primers to sequence TCR alpha and beta cDNA libraries. Per the original workflow: MiGEC was used to process raw reads and extract unique molecular identifiers, and MiXCR was used to find CDR3 positions. Recombination models were inferred per individual with the repgenHMM and IGoR tools using an EM algorithm. Shared clonotypes were analyzed with the tcR package in R, and sharing was normalized by the product of cloneset sizes. To study raw recombination without the effects of thymic and clonal selection, out-of-frame nonproductive sequences were analyzed. The raw public reads went through TCRdb reprocessing: fastp at Q25, MiXCR clone calling, in-frame beta chains kept. Each entry merges the rows of one CDR3 protein and shows their most common DNA and genes. TCRdb, rather than the study authors, made the V and J calls. Within this sample are about 570,000 distinct CDR3 sequences, with nearly 10% of them counted one time only. Jointly, the top ten make up 2.5% to 3.5% of the sample.

Only healthy Caucasian donors were included. The twin cohort consisted of three pairs of female monozygotic twins, all aged about 18 to 29 years. The RNA used for TCR libraries was isolated from peripheral blood mononuclear cells. From a lookup of the germline V gene, CDR1 and CDR2 are SQVTM and ANQGSEA. V is cut by 6 bases and J by 4 bases, and the space between the germline ends is 16 bases. The CDR3 numbers 14 residues from cysteine through phenylalanine. CDR3 DNA is the only sequence kept; it has 42 bases, read in frame from the first base. In this sample, this clonotype turned up many times. Its antigen is currently not known. The input lacks base qualities; no much larger clone sits a single base away. These data also featured in a second study, about yellow fever vaccine responses in identical twins. As described in the second report: The authors reported that the T cell response to vaccination in identical twins appeared partly convergent and partly personalized. In identical twins, the study followed T cell clones that responded to the vaccine with precision.

This receptor was taken from a woman in her late teens or twenties in good health. Input material: PBMCs. Recombination linked TRBV29-1 to TRBJ2-1; the D call could be TRBD1 or TRBD2, with each sharing 6 bases. The DNA sequence is as follows: TGCAGCGTCCTCGGTGAGGGGGGTTACAATGAGCAGTTCTTC. The encoded protein is CSVLGEGGYNEQFF.